A selection of T cell receptor beta chains follows, all from one sample in a study of beta chain features in type 1 diabetes. TCRdb keeps only in-frame clones here, not all; method: immunoSEQ multiplex PCR. The data hold 200,000 to 250,000 clones, with 68% observed a single time. Sequences were obtained from naive CD4+ T cells from blood. These receptors were obtained from a man aged 30-40 years in good health. Each CDR3 is given with its conserved first and last residue. A D gene is named only where the DNA matches it firmly. Where a row states a size, it is once, few, many or the class of an expanded clone; other rows omit it.

CAWSKAAGQQETQYF TGTGCCTGGAGTAAGGCCGCAGGACAGCAAGAGACCCAGTACTTC 15 TRBV30 . TRBJ2-5 .
CASSLGPGQGHEQYF TGCGCCAGCAGCTTGGGGCCGGGACAGGGCCACGAGCAGTACTTC 15 TRBV5-1 few TRBJ2-7 TRBD1
CASSQAQRGSTGELFF TGCGCCAGCAGCCAAGCACAGCGGGGATCCACCGGGGAGCTGTTTTTT 16 TRBV4-1 . TRBJ2-2 TRBD2
CASSEAANEQFF TGTGCCAGCAGTGAAGCGGCAAATGAGCAGTTCTTC 12 TRBV2 . TRBJ2-1 .
CASSLTNEQFF TGCGCCAGCAGCTTGACAAATGAGCAGTTCTTC 11 TRBV5-1 once TRBJ2-1 .
CASKSKYEQYF TGTGCCAGCAAGTCGAAGTACGAGCAGTACTTC 11 TRBV25-1 . TRBJ2-7 .
CASRGIPKTQYF TGTGCCAGCAGGGGAATTCCGAAGACCCAGTACTTC 12 TRBV28 . TRBJ2-5 .
CSVVGVLLKETQYF TGCAGCGTTGTAGGTGTCCTTCTAAAAGAGACCCAGTACTTC 14 TRBV29-1 . TRBJ2-5 .
CSVQGFNTEAFF TGCAGCGTTCAGGGCTTTAACACTGAAGCTTTCTTT 12 TRBV29-1 . TRBJ1-1 .
CASSNRPSPWGESQYF TGTGCCAGCAGCAATAGACCGTCCCCGTGGGGGGAGTCCCAGTACTTC 16 TRBV7-2 . TRBJ2-5 .
CASSLGIGTSGKETQYF TGTGCCAGCAGCTTAGGCATAGGGACTAGCGGGAAAGAGACCCAGTACTTC 17 TRBV11-2 . TRBJ2-5 TRBD2
CAISEWAEDIQYF TGTGCCATCAGTGAATGGGCAGAAGACATTCAGTACTTC 13 TRBV10-3 . TRBJ2-4 .
CASRNGLAVSTDTQYF TGTGCCAGCAGGAACGGACTAGCGGTTAGCACAGATACGCAGTATTTT 16 TRBV7-9 once TRBJ2-3 TRBD2
CASSRDRSYNEQFF TGTGCCAGCAGTCGCGACAGGTCCTACAATGAGCAGTTCTTC 14 TRBV2 few TRBJ2-1 .
CAWGQTPYQETQYF TGTGCCTGGGGACAGACACCTTACCAAGAGACCCAGTACTTC 14 TRBV30 . TRBJ2-5 .
CASSESSKEKLFF TGTGCCAGCAGCGAAAGTTCCAAAGAAAAACTGTTTTTT 13 TRBV11-2 . TRBJ1-4 .
CASHRTALNGYTF TGTGCCAGCCATAGGACAGCTCTCAATGGCTACACCTTC 13 TRBV2 few TRBJ1-2 .
CASSGDRGRTDTQYF TGCGCCAGCAGCGGGGACAGGGGTAGGACAGATACGCAGTATTTT 15 TRBV5-1 . TRBJ2-3 TRBD1
CASSLAHSGANVLTF TGTGCCAGCAGTTTAGCTCACTCTGGGGCCAACGTCCTGACTTTC 15 TRBV28 . TRBJ2-6 .
CASSLDGGHSGNTIYF TGTGCCAGCAGCTTAGACGGAGGACACTCTGGAAACACCATATATTTT 16 TRBV7-6 . TRBJ1-3 .
CASSLDRPTYEQYF TGTGCCAGCAGCTTAGACAGACCCACCTACGAGCAGTACTTC 14 TRBV7-9 . TRBJ2-7 .
CASSLTDRVTYNEQFF TGTGCCAGCAGCTTGACGGACAGGGTAACCTACAATGAGCAGTTCTTC 16 TRBV7-2 . TRBJ2-1 TRBD1
CAWSVPGQRDSPLHF TGTGCCTGGAGTGTCCCTGGCCAGAGGGATTCACCCCTCCACTTT 15 TRBV30 once TRBJ1-6 .
CSVSGSYEQYF TGCAGCGTTTCAGGCTCCTACGAGCAGTACTTC 11 TRBV29-1 . TRBJ2-7 .
CSVGQGPLSEQYF TGCAGCGTTGGCCAGGGACCCTTAAGTGAGCAGTACTTC 13 TRBV29-1 . TRBJ2-7 .
CASSRGLAGYEQYF TGTGCCAGCAGTCGAGGACTAGCTGGCTACGAGCAGTACTTC 14 TRBV7-9 . TRBJ2-7 TRBD2
CAWTVGLSNEQFF TGTGCCTGGACGGTGGGTTTGAGCAATGAGCAGTTCTTC 13 TRBV30 . TRBJ2-1 .
CASREGSGATDTQYF TGTGCCAGCCGCGAGGGTAGCGGAGCCACAGATACGCAGTATTTT 15 TRBV6-5 . TRBJ2-3 .
CSVEKVPGKDEQFF TGCAGCGTTGAAAAGGTCCCGGGGAAGGATGAGCAGTTCTTC 14 TRBV29-1 . TRBJ2-1 .
CAWSLQVNTEAFF TGTGCCTGGAGTCTTCAGGTGAACACTGAAGCTTTCTTT 13 TRBV30 . TRBJ1-1 .
CASSFSHSQPQHF TGTGCCAGCAGTTTCTCGCACAGTCAGCCCCAGCATTTT 13 TRBV27 . TRBJ1-5 .
CAWSGQLHTEAFF TGTGCCTGGAGTGGACAACTCCACACTGAAGCTTTCTTT 13 TRBV30 few TRBJ1-1 .
CASSLVGSSGNTIYF TGTGCCAGCAGCTTAGTCGGCAGCTCTGGAAACACCATATATTTT 15 TRBV13 few TRBJ1-3 .
CAWSDYTDTQYF TGTGCCTGGAGTGACTACACAGATACGCAGTATTTT 12 TRBV30 . TRBJ2-3 .
CASIGLGHPSNYGYTF TGTGCCAGCATAGGGCTGGGACATCCTTCTAACTATGGCTACACCTTC 16 TRBV2 few TRBJ1-2 .
CSGASGEDTQYF TGCAGCGGGGCTAGCGGGGAGGATACGCAGTATTTT 12 TRBV29-1 . TRBJ2-3 TRBD2
CAWSLGRFSEKLFF TGTGCCTGGAGTCTCGGTCGGTTTAGTGAAAAACTGTTTTTT 14 TRBV30 . TRBJ1-4 .
CATSRDRQNIQYF TGTGCCACCAGCAGAGATCGTCAAAACATTCAGTACTTC 13 TRBV15 . TRBJ2-4 .
CASSPRQGETGELFF TGTGCCAGTAGTCCCCGACAGGGGGAAACCGGGGAGCTGTTTTTT 15 TRBV19 . TRBJ2-2 TRBD1
CAWTYQDTEAFF TGTGCCTGGACTTATCAGGACACTGAAGCTTTCTTT 12 TRBV30 . TRBJ1-1 .
CAISESEETQYF TGTGCCATCAGTGAGTCGGAGGAGACCCAGTACTTC 12 TRBV10-3 . TRBJ2-5 .
CAWSAGKGAIQPQHF TGTGCCTGGAGCGCCGGGAAGGGGGCTATTCAGCCCCAGCATTTT 15 TRBV30 . TRBJ1-5 TRBD1
CAINFQREGTDTQYF TGTGCCATCAACTTCCAGCGGGAGGGCACAGATACGCAGTATTTT 15 TRBV10-3 . TRBJ2-3 TRBD2
CASSVGGQFSGNTIYF TGTGCCAGCAGCGTAGGCGGACAGTTCTCTGGAAACACCATATATTTT 16 TRBV9 . TRBJ1-3 .
CASSERGALTGANVLTF TGTGCCAGCAGTGAAAGGGGTGCCCTAACTGGGGCCAACGTCCTGACTTTC 17 TRBV25-1 few TRBJ2-6 .